The 5 T cell receptor beta chains reported below all come from one sample, sequenced in a study of regulatory T cells in long-lasting Graves disease. Specified time point: newly diagnosed GD, antithyroid drugs for less than 3 months. PBMCs provided the RNA from which the TCR library was made. Sequencing libraries for TCR beta were prepared with iRepertoire HTBI primers and Arm-PCR of CDR3 regions. In TCRdb, the multiplex PCR reads were re-called with MiXCR into one record per CDR3 protein. The data contain about 500,000 distinct CDR3 sequences, 12% of them seen just once; the ten biggest clones take up roughly 8.2%. This same sample was also taken into another study, of T cells in Graves' hyperthyroidism and ophthalmopathy.

The specimen comprised peripheral blood mononuclear cells (PBMCs), sampled at new diagnosis, from a patient treated with antithyroid drugs. Source of these receptors: a woman in her 30s with Graves disease.

Only a few counts were recorded for this clonotype. This chain joins TRBV6-1 and TRBJ2-7; perhaps D is TRBD1 or TRBD2 (5 bases each). The ends were cut back, 6 bases at V and 3 bases at J, with 21 bases in the middle. The CDR3 spans 16 residues. CDR1 is MNHNS and CDR2 is SASEGT in the germline V gene. The CDR3 DNA sequence: TGTGCCAGCAGCTTCACACCGGGACGCAATAGCTACGAGCAGTACTTC. Its translation: CASSFTPGRNSYEQYF.

Many counts were recorded for this clonotype. The chain employs TRBV18 and TRBJ1-1; no reliable D call. The V and J ends lost 4 bases and 1 base respectively, with 16 bases between them. The germline CDR1 and CDR2 sequences are KGHSH and LQKENI. The CDR3 runs to 16 residues. The chain's CDR3 is CASSLASTIGNTEAFF. In nucleotides, the CDR3 is TGTGCCAGCTCACTCGCCTCAACCATCGGGAACACTGAAGCTTTCTTT.

This clonotype was counted only a few times. V is TRBV7-9 and J is TRBJ1-5, with TRBD1 matching 8 bases. V lost 7 bases to trimming and J lost 6 bases; unmatched junction nucleotides: 8. Germline V CDR1 and CDR2: SEHNR, FQNEAQ (reference sequence). There are 14 residues in the CDR3. CDR3: CASKAGGSGQPQHF. CDR3 nucleotide sequence: TGTGCCAGCAAAGCAGGGGGCTCGGGTCAGCCCCAGCATTTT.

This clonotype was observed at least ten times. V is TRBV13 and J is TRBJ2-4; 10 positions agree with TRBD2. Looked up from germline, CDR1 is PRHDT and CDR2 is FYEKMQ (reference sequence). CDR3 length equals 15 residues. V shed 1 base and J 6 bases; nucleotides not matched to a gene: 3. CDR3 DNA: TGTGCCAGCAGCTTAGAGGCTAGCGGGAGAAACATTCAGTACTTC. Translating it yields CASSLEASGRNIQYF. The full variable domain, rest sourced from reference TRBV13 and TRBJ2-4, is AAGVIQSPRHLIKEKRETATLKCYPIPRHDTVYWYQQGPGQDPQFLISFYEKMQSDKGSIPDRFSAQQFSDYHSELNMSSLELGDSALYFCASSLEASGRNIQYFGAGTRLSVL.

This chain links TRBV5-1 with TRBJ2-5, with unresolved D. The CDR3 runs to 12 residues. Germline V CDR1 and CDR2: SGHRS, YFSETQ. The V and J ends lost 4 bases and 5 bases respectively, with 9 bases between them. CDR3: CASSAPRETQYF. DNA of the CDR3: TGCGCCAGCAGCGCCCCTCGGGAGACCCAGTACTTC. Full variable domain (remainder filled in from reference TRBV5-1 and TRBJ2-5): KAGVTQTPRYLIKTRGQQVTLSCSPISGHRSVSWYQQTPGQGLQFLFEYFSETQRNKGNFPGRFSGRQFSNSRSEMNVSTLELGDSALYLCASSAPRETQYFGPGTRLLVL.